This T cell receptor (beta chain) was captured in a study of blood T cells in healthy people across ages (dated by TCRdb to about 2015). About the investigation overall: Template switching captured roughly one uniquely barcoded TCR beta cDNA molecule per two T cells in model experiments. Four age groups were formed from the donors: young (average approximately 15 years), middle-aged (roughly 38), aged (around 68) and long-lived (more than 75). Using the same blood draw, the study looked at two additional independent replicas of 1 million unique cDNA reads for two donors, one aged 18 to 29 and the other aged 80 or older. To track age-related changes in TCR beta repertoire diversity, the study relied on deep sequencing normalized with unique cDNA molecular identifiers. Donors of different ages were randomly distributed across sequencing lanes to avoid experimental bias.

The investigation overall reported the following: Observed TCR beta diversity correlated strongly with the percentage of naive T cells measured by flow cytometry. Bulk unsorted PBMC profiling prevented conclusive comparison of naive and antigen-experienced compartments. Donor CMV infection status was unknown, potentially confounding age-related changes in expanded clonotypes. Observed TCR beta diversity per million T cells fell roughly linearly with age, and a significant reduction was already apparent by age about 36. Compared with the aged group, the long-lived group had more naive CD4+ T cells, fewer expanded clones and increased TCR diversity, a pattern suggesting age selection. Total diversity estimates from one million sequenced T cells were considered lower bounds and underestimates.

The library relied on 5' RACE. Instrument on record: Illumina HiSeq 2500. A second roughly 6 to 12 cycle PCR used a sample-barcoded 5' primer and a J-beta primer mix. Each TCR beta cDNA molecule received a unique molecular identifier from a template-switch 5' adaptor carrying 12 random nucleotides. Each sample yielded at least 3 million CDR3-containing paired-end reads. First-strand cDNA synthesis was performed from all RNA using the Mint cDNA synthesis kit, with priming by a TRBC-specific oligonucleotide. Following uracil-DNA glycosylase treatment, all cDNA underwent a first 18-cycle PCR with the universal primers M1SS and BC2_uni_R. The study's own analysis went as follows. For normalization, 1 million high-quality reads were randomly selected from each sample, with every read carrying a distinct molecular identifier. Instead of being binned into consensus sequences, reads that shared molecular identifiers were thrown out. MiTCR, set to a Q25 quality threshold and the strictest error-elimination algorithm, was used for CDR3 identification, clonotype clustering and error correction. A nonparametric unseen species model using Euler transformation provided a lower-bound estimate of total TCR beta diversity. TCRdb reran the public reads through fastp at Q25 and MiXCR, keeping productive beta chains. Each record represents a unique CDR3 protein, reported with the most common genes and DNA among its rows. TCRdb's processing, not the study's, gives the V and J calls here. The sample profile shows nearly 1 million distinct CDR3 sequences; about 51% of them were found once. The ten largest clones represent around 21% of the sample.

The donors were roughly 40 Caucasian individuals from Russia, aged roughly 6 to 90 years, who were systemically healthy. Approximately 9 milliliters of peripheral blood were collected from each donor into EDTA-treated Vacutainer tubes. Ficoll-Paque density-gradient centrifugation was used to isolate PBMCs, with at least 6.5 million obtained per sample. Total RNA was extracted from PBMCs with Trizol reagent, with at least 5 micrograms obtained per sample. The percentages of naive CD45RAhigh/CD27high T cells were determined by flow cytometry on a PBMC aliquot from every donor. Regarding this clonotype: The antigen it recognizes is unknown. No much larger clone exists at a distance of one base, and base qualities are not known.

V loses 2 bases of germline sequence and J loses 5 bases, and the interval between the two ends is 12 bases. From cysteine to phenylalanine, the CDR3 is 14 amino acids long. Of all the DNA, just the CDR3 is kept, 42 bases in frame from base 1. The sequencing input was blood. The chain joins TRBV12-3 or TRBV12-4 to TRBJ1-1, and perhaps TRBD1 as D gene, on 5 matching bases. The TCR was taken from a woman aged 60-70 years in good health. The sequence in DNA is TGTGCCAGCAGTTTAACGGGGCAAACTACTGAAGCTTTCTTT. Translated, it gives CASSLTGQTTEAFF.